This T cell receptor beta chain appears in the sequencing data of a study of T cell responses to AZD1222 COVID-19 vaccine (dated by TCRdb to the early 2020s). Broadly, across the study: AZD1222 recipients whose second dose came at about 4 weeks and those whose second dose came at about 12 weeks were combined into one group, since spike-specific TCR depth and breadth did not differ between the two schedules. A total of around 240 trial participants underwent TCR sequencing, of whom 200 to 220 received two doses of AZD1222 and roughly 25 received two doses of the MenACWY control vaccine. Trial participants were enrolled into age subgroups of 18-55, 56-69 and 70-plus years, which contained 148, 28 and 57 TCR-sequenced participants, respectively. General findings and caveats noted by the study authors: Spike-specific TCR breadth and depth rose significantly after two AZD1222 doses compared with day 0 and with MenACWY recipients. Vaccine-associated CD4 TCRs spanned the whole spike protein, with dominant responses in regions 160-218 and 743-854. The 56-69-year group was small, and its depth increase did not reach significance, likely because of low power. Conclusions about previously exposed vaccinees are limited because only six or seven AZD1222 recipients were SARS-CoV-2 seropositive at baseline. Most participants were white British and females outnumbered males, and the authors suggested that clonal diversity may have been underestimated. No day 14 peak-response samples were available, so repertoires were characterized only after the peak T cell response. Reportedly, almost half of the unique spike-specific TCRs recognized epitopes lying outside the regions that are mutated in the B.1.351 and B.1.1.7 variants.

The CDR3 regions of human TCRbeta chains were analyzed by immunosequencing. The published analysis was carried out like this. Repertoire TCRs were matched against a reference library of SARS-CoV-2-specific TCRs generated with the MIRA antigen-specificity platform. Breadth meant the fraction of unique TCRs that were SARS-CoV-2-associated, whereas depth meant the fraction of total T cells that were SARS-CoV-2-associated. Each spike-specific TCR was assigned to its reactive spike region and to a CD4 or CD8 class using the MIRA data. Log10-transformed breadth and depth values were compared by one-way ANOVA with Sidak's multiple comparisons tests. TCRdb provides this immuneACCESS table in a form limited to in-frame rearrangements. Some clones are lacking; in checked studies, under half of them reflect an unresolved V gene, and why the rest are absent is not known. From that table come the V and J calls and clone size; the DNA was used to work out D and trimming. The sample includes 100,000 to 150,000 clones, with about nine tenths observed a single time. 5% to 6.5% of the sample is in the top ten clones.

V loses 3 bases of germline sequence and J loses 4 bases, and the interval between the two ends is 10 bases. From the cysteine through the phenylalanine, the CDR3 covers 14 amino acids. Of the read, only the CDR3 DNA is kept; its 42 bases are in frame from base 1. CDR1 and CDR2 (SGHRS, YFSETQ) derive from the germline V gene. The time point label, read with the paper, signifies: baseline before first vaccination. The vaccinee samples were drawn from two UK trials, COV001 and COV002, one of which was a single-blind randomized controlled phase 2/3 trial testing AZD1222 (ChAdOx1 nCoV-19) in healthy adults. For TCRbeta chain sequencing, PBMC samples were collected from trial participants at day 0 and at day 28 after the second dose. With regard to this clone: Which antigen it targets is not known. The record has no base qualities; no much larger clone is one base away.

This chain is built from TRBV5-1 and TRBJ1-4; matching of 6 bases hints at TRBD1 as the D gene. Here the sequenced sample was peripheral blood, taken on day 0 of AZD1222 vaccination. This clonotype originated in an adult in good health. The CDR3 loop reads CASSSGQNNEKLFF. The bases are TGCGCCAGCAGCTCCGGACAGAATAATGAAAAACTGTTTTTT. With the portions outside the CDR3 filled from the reference TRBV5-1 and TRBJ1-4 genes, the complete variable region becomes KAGVTQTPRYLIKTRGQQVTLSCSPISGHRSVSWYQQTPGQGLQFLFEYFSETQRNKGNFPGRFSGRQFSNSRSEMNVSTLELGDSALYLCASSSGQNNEKLFFGSGTQLSVL.